Each of the 21 T cell receptor beta chains below was sequenced from the same sample in a study of blood T cell repertoires in COVID-19. Repertoires were generated with immunoSEQ multiplex PCR, while TCRdb's copy carries only in-frame clones and drops some. Of fewer than 450,000 clones in the sample, 88% were seen once. Sequenced: PBMCs or T cells enriched from blood (not recorded which). The receptors were sampled from a woman aged 18-29 years who had recovered from COVID-19.

The genes are TRBV9 and TRBJ2-7, with 11 bases fitting TRBD2. Germline lookup yields CDR1 SGDLS and CDR2 YYNGEE. The CDR3 extends over 14 amino acids. J lost 5 bases, V lost 2 bases, and 3 bases had no gene match. In nucleotides, the CDR3 is TGTGCCAGCAGCGTGGGGACTAGCGGCGACGAGCAGTACTTC. This gives the protein CASSVGTSGDEQYF.

CDR3: CASSQDGVEGTSTGELFF. The CDR3 DNA reads TGCGCCAGCAGCCAAGACGGAGTGGAGGGTACGAGCACCGGGGAGCTGTTTTTT. V is TRBV4-3 and J is TRBJ2-2; TRBD2 might be the D (6 bases). Germline values: CDR1 LGHNA, CDR2 YSLEER. Trimming left V 0 bases short and J 4 bases short, with 18 bases between. The CDR3 has 18 amino acids.

This clone was detected once. The gene calls are TRBV9 and TRBJ2-1, with 9 nucleotides matching TRBD1. The trim removed 3 bases at V and 7 bases at J, leaving 14 bases unmatched. This CDR3 spans 17 amino acids. Germline V gene lookup returns CDR1 SGDLS and CDR2 YYNGEE. For the CDR3, the DNA is TGTGCCAGCAGCGAGCCCCCCGGGACAGGGACGGGGAATGAGCAGTTCTTC. Protein product: CASSEPPGTGTGNEQFF.

The chain couples TRBV7-8 to TRBJ1-5; a possible D gene is TRBD1 (6 bases). The CDR3 runs to 15 residues. Germline V gene lookup returns CDR1 SGHVS and CDR2 FQNEAQ. Trimming took 4 bases from V and 8 from J, leaving 18 bases between them. CDR3 sequence: CASSSEGGRVEPQHF. CDR3 DNA sequence: TGTGCCAGCAGCTCTGAGGGGGGGCGCGTTGAGCCCCAGCATTTT.

The chain recombines TRBV7-2 with TRBJ2-5; TRBD2 agrees at 7 bases. Per germline, CDR1 SGHTA and CDR2 FQGNSA. V lost 5 bases to trimming and J lost 5 bases; unmatched junction nucleotides: 14. There are 16 residues in the CDR3. The CDR3 DNA sequence: TGTGCCAGCAGCCCCACGGGGGGTACCCTTCTTGAGACCCAGTACTTC. Its translation: CASSPTGGTLLETQYF. The complete variable domain, with remaining parts taken from reference TRBV7-2 and TRBJ2-5, reads GAGVSQSPSNKVTEKGKDVELRCDPISGHTALYWYRQSLGQGLEFLIYFQGNSAPDKSGLPSDRFSAERTGGSVSTLTIQRTQQEDSAVYLCASSPTGGTLLETQYFGPGTRLLVL.

The chain is built from TRBV6-2 or TRBV6-3 and TRBJ1-1, with 10 bases lining up with TRBD1. Unmatched junction bases numbered 4, after V lost 2 bases and J lost 1 base. This CDR3 region has 16 residues. The germline gives CDR1 MNHEY, CDR2 SVGEGT. CDR3: CASSYGDRGRNTEAFF. For the CDR3, the DNA is TGTGCCAGCAGTTACGGAGACAGGGGGCGGAACACTGAAGCTTTCTTT.

The V call is TRBV5-5, the J call TRBJ1-3; D may be TRBD1 (5 bases). The ends were cut back, 5 bases at V and 0 bases at J, with 27 bases in the middle. CDR1 and CDR2 from the germline V gene are SGHKS and YYEKEE (reference sequence). There are 20 residues in the CDR3. The CDR3 sequence: CASSISVTRATFVSGNTIYF. The CDR3 DNA follows: TGTGCCAGCAGTATAAGCGTCACCAGGGCCACTTTTGTCTCTGGAAACACCATATATTTT.

The CDR3 DNA sequence: TGTGCCAGCAGCGAGGGGACTAGTAGTGAGGGTGAGCAGTTCTTC. Translated: CASSEGTSSEGEQFF. This rearrangement joins TRBV9 to TRBJ2-1, with 8 bases identical to TRBD2. Trimming at V came to 3 bases and at J to 9 bases, leaving 11 bases not matched to a gene. CDR3 length: 15 residues. Looked up from germline, CDR1 is SGDLS and CDR2 is YYNGEE.

This rearrangement joins TRBV5-1 to TRBJ2-5, with 9 positions matching TRBD2. Losses at the gene ends were 2 bases for V and 1 base for J; bases not matched to a gene: 6. The germline gives CDR1 SGHRS, CDR2 YFSETQ. The CDR3 has 16 amino acids. CDR3: CASSFQAGGLQETQYF. The DNA of the CDR3 is TGCGCCAGCAGCTTTCAAGCGGGGGGCCTCCAAGAGACCCAGTACTTC.

The rearrangement links TRBV18 to TRBJ1-1; D possibly corresponds to TRBD1 (6 bases). CDR1 KGHSH and CDR2 LQKENI come from the germline V gene. The CDR3 is 16 residues long. The V and J ends lost 3 bases and 1 base respectively, with 15 bases between them. The CDR3 loop reads CASSPVYRVGNTEAFF. The CDR3 bases are TGTGCCAGCTCACCCGTATACAGGGTGGGGAACACTGAAGCTTTCTTT.

V and J are TRBV12-3 or TRBV12-4 and TRBJ1-2; 7 positions match TRBD1. The CDR3 extends over 13 amino acids. Losses at the gene ends were 1 base for V and 10 bases for J; bases not matched to a gene: 6. CDR3 sequence reads: CASSLVTGLDYTF. The CDR3 region has the DNA TGTGCCAGCAGTTTAGTGACAGGGTTAGACTACACCTTC.

The chain carries TRBV12-2 and TRBJ2-6; the D segment call TRBD2 is taken from the table without a DNA check. TRBV12-2 is a documented pseudogene. This CDR3 has 18 residues. The CDR3 coding sequence is TGTGCAAGTCGCTTAAACGGCACGGGGAGCTCTGGGGCCAACGTCCTGACTTTC. Its protein is CASRLNGTGSSGANVLTF.

This clone is a singleton in its sample. The chain is built from TRBV6-2 or TRBV6-3 and TRBJ1-5; 7 positions match TRBD1. Losses at the gene ends were 0 bases for V and 0 bases for J; bases not matched to a gene: 11. Germline-derived CDR1 and CDR2 are MNHEY and SVGEGT. This CDR3 contains 19 residues. The CDR3 spells CASSYSTLRGQISNQPQHF. The CDR3, as DNA: TGTGCCAGCAGTTACTCGACTCTTCGGGGACAGATTAGCAATCAGCCCCAGCATTTT.

This chain links TRBV28 with TRBJ1-1; D perhaps matches TRBD1 (5 bases). CDR3 size: 14 residues. Germline CDR1 and CDR2: MDHEN and SYDVKM. V gave up 6 bases and J gave up 4 bases, with 15 bases separating them. CDR3 DNA sequence: TGTGCCAGCAGCGAACGGGGGATAGGCACTGAAGCTTTCTTT. It specifies CASSERGIGTEAFF.

The CDR3 here is CASSQDSGQTSNQPQHF. In nucleotides, the CDR3 is TGTGCCAGCAGCCAAGACTCCGGACAGACTAGCAATCAGCCCCAGCATTTT. The genes are TRBV3-1 (or the pseudogene TRBV3-2) and TRBJ1-5; D is perhaps TRBD1 (6 bases). Germline CDR1 reads LGHDT; CDR2 reads YNNKEL (reference sequence). Trimming took 0 bases from V and 0 from J, leaving 12 bases between them. CDR3 length: 17 residues.

CDR3 in amino acids: CASVRHPGNTEAFF. The CDR3 DNA reads TGTGCCAGCGTAAGGCATCCGGGGAACACTGAAGCTTTCTTT. The chain carries TRBV9 and TRBJ1-1; D gene ambiguous. The V gene's germline CDR1 is SGDLS and CDR2 YYNGEE. The ends were cut back, 7 bases at V and 1 base at J, with 14 bases in the middle. The CDR3 runs to 14 residues.

The V gene is TRBV29-1, the J gene TRBJ2-2; D may be TRBD2 (5 bases). The V gene lost 7 bases and the J gene lost 6 bases, with 12 bases spanning the gap. Germline CDR1 SQVTM, CDR2 ANQGSEA. This CDR3 is 12 amino acids long. The CDR3 coding sequence is TGCAGCGCCGACTGGGGAGCCGGGGAGCTGTTTTTT. Protein product: CSADWGAGELFF.

The gene calls are TRBV30 and TRBJ2-5, with TRBD2 matching 8 bases. The trim removed 5 bases at V and 2 bases at J, leaving 4 bases unmatched. Germline V CDR1 and CDR2: GTSNPN, SVGIG (reference sequence). There are 13 residues in the CDR3. CDR3 residues: CAWERGWQETQYF. CDR3 sequence (DNA): TGTGCCTGGGAGCGGGGGTGGCAAGAGACCCAGTACTTC.

This chain links TRBV11-2 with TRBJ2-5, with 9 bases that match TRBD2. The CDR3 contains 16 residues. The trim removed 2 bases at V and 5 bases at J, leaving 9 bases unmatched. From germline, CDR1 is SGHAT and CDR2 FQNNGV. The CDR3 protein is CASSLYPRGGEETQYF. Written as DNA, the CDR3 is TGTGCCAGCAGCTTATATCCCCGCGGGGGGGAGGAGACCCAGTACTTC.

V is TRBV10-2 and J is TRBJ1-1; D call uncertain. Trimming pared 8 bases from V and 0 bases from J, leaving 13 bases between. The CDR3 runs 14 residues. CDR1 is WSHSY, CDR2 SAAADI, per germline. This chain's CDR3 is CASAGVGLNTEAFF. CDR3 bases: TGCGCCAGCGCCGGGGTCGGGCTGAACACTGAAGCTTTCTTT.

As to this clone: Other DNA sequences in the same sample also yield this CDR3. The rearrangement links TRBV18 to TRBJ1-1; D may be TRBD1 (5 bases). From germline, CDR1 is KGHSH and CDR2 LQKENI. The CDR3 is 13 residues long. Deletions cut 6 bases from V and 1 base from J, with 9 bases between. The DNA for the CDR3 is TGTGCCAGCTCGTCCGACAGGAACACTGAAGCTTTCTTT. The encoded protein is CASSSDRNTEAFF.